Here is one TCR beta chain with its context. The specificity of this receptor is unknown. The record has no base qualities; no much larger clone is one base away. The germline V end is reduced by 8 bases and the J end by 7 bases; junction bases left unmatched: 16. The cysteine opens and the phenylalanine closes a CDR3 of 15 amino acids. The DNA shown is the 45-base CDR3, in frame from base 1. The germline V gene yields SNHLY for CDR1 and FYNNEI for CDR2. The intended sense of this specimen's time point label: baseline before first vaccination. The vaccinee samples were drawn from two UK trials, COV001 and COV002, one of which was a single-blind randomized controlled phase 2/3 trial testing AZD1222 (ChAdOx1 nCoV-19) in healthy adults. For TCRbeta chain sequencing, PBMC samples were collected from trial participants at day 0 and at day 28 after the second dose. The sample comes from a study of T cell responses to AZD1222 COVID-19 vaccine (dated by TCRdb to about 2021). Concerning the study at large: AZD1222 recipients whose second dose came at about 4 weeks and those whose second dose came at about 12 weeks were combined into one group, since spike-specific TCR depth and breadth did not differ between the two schedules. TCR sequencing covered fewer than 250 trial participants: roughly 200 given two doses of AZD1222 and approximately 26 given two doses of MenACWY control vaccine. Enrollment into the trials was organized by age into subgroups of 18-55, 56-69 and 70-plus years, and those subgroups contained roughly 160, 29 and 62 TCR-sequenced participants, respectively. Study-wide findings and limitations: The 56-69-year group was small, and its depth increase did not reach significance, likely because of low power. CD4 TCRs associated with the vaccine covered the entire spike protein, and the dominant responses were in regions 160-218 and 743-854. Most participants were white British and females outnumbered males, and the authors suggested that clonal diversity may have been underestimated. Epitopes outside the regions mutated in the B.1.351 and B.1.1.7 variants were reportedly recognized by nearly half of the unique spike-specific TCRs. After two AZD1222 doses, both the breadth and the depth of spike-specific TCRs were significantly higher than at day 0 and than in MenACWY recipients. Conclusions about previously exposed vaccinees are limited, since just a handful of AZD1222 recipients were seropositive for SARS-CoV-2 at baseline. No day 14 peak-response samples were available, so repertoires were characterized only after the peak T cell response.

The CDR3 regions of human TCRbeta chains were analyzed by immunosequencing. In the original analysis: Repertoire TCRs were checked for matches against a reference library of SARS-CoV-2-specific TCRs that had been generated using the MIRA antigen-specificity platform. Breadth meant the fraction of unique TCRs that were SARS-CoV-2-associated, whereas depth meant the fraction of total T cells that were SARS-CoV-2-associated. Using the MIRA data, each spike-specific TCR was mapped to the spike region that the TCR reacts to and placed in a CD4 or CD8 class. Log10-transformed breadth and depth values were compared by one-way ANOVA with Sidak's multiple comparisons tests. TCRdb provides this immuneACCESS table in a form limited to in-frame rearrangements. Some clones are lacking; in checked studies, under half of them reflect an unresolved V gene, and why the rest are absent is not known. The V and J calls and the clone size are those of that table, but D and trimming were determined from the DNA. This sample gives 120,000 or so clones in total; roughly 88% of them show up just once. The top ten clones comprise approximately 8.5% of the sample.

The chain is made from TRBV2 and TRBJ1-2; TRBD1 fits 7 bases in the junction. Sample: peripheral blood, taken on day 0 of AZD1222 vaccination. This clonotype was obtained from an adult in good health. At the DNA level, the sequence is TGTGCCAGCGTTTATGGAACAGGGGAAGGATCTGGCTACACCTTC. Its coded protein is CASVYGTGEGSGYTF.